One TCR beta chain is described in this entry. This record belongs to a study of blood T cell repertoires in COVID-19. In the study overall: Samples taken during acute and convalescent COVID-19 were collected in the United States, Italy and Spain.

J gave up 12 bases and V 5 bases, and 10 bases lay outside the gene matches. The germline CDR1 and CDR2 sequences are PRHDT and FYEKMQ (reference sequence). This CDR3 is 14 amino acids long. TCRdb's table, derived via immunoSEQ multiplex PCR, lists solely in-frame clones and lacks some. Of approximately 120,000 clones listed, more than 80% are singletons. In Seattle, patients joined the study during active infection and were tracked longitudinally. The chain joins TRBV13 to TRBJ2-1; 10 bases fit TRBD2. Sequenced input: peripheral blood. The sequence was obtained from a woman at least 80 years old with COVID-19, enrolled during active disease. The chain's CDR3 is CASSRYGSSGRQFF. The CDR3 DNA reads TGTGCCAGCAGCCGTTACGGGTCTAGCGGGAGGCAGTTCTTC.